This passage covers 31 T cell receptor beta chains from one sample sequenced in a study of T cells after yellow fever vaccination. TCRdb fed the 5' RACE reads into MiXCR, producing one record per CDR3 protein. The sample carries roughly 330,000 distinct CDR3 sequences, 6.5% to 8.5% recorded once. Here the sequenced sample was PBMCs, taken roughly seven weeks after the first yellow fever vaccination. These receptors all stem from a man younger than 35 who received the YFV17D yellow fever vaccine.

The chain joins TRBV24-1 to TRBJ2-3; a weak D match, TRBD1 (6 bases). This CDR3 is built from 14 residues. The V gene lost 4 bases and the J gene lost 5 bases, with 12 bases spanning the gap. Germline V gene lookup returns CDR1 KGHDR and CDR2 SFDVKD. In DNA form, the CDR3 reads TGTGCCACCAGTGACGAGGAACAGGGAGATACGCAGTATTTT. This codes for CATSDEEQGDTQYF.

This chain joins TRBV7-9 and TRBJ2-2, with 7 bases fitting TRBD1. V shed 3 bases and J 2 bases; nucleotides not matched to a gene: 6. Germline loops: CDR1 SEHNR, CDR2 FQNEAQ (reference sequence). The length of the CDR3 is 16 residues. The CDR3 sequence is CASSFTGDSNTGELFF. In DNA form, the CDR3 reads TGTGCCAGCAGCTTCACCGGGGACAGTAACACCGGGGAGCTGTTTTTT.

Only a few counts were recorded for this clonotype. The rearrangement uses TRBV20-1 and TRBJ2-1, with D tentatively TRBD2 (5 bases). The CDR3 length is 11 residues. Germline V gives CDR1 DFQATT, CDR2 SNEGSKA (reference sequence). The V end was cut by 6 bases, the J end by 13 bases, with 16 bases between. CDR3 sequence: CSAPEKRHQFF. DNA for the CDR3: TGCAGTGCGCCTGAAAAGCGGCACCAGTTCTTC.

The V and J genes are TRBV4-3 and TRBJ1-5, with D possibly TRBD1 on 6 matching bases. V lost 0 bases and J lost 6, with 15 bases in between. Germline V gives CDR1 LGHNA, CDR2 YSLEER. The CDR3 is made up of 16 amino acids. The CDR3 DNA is TGCGCCAGCAGCCAAGACGTCACAGGGTTTGGTCAGCCCCAGCATTTT. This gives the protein CASSQDVTGFGQPQHF.

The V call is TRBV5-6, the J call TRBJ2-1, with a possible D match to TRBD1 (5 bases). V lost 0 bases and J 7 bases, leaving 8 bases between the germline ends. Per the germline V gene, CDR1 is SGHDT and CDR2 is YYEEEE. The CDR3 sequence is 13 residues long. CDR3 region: CASSLADINEQFF. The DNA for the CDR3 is TGTGCCAGCAGCTTGGCGGACATAAATGAGCAGTTCTTC.

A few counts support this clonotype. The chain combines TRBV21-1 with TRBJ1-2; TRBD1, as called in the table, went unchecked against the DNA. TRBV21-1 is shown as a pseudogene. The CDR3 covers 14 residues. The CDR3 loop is CASSKATGGDGYTF. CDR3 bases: TGTGCCAGCAGCAAAGCTACAGGGGGCGATGGCTACACCTTC.

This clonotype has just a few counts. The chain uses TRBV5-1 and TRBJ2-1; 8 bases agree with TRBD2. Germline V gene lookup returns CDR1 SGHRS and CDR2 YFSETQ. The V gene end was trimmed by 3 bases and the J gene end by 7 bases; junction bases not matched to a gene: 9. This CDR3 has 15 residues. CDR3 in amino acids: CASSSTGTRGNEQFF. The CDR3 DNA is TGCGCCAGCAGCTCCACCGGGACTAGGGGGAATGAGCAGTTCTTC.

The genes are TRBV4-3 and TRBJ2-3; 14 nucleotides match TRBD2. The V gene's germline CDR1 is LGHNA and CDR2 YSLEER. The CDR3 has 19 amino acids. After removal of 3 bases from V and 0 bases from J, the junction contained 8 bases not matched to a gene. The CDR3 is CASSHRTGLAGESTDTQYF. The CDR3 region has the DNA TGCGCCAGCAGCCACCGCACGGGACTAGCGGGGGAAAGCACAGATACGCAGTATTTT.

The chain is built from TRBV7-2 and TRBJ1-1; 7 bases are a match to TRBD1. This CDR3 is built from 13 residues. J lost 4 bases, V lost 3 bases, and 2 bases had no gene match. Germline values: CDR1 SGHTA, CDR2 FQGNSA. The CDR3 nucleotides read TGTGCCAGCAGCTTCACAGGGGTCACTGAAGCTTTCTTT. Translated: CASSFTGVTEAFF. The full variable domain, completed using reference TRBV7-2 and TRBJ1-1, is GAGVSQSPSNKVTEKGKDVELRCDPISGHTALYWYRQSLGQGLEFLIYFQGNSAPDKSGLPSDRFSAERTGGSVSTLTIQRTQQEDSAVYLCASSFTGVTEAFFGQGTRLTVV.

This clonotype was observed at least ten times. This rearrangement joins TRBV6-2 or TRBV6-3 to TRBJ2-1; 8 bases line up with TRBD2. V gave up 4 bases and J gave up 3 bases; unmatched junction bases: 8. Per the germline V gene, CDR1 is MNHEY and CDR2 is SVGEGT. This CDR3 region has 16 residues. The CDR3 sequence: CASSSGGAPFYNEQFF. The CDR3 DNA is TGTGCCAGCAGTTCCGGGGGGGCCCCCTTCTACAATGAGCAGTTCTTC.

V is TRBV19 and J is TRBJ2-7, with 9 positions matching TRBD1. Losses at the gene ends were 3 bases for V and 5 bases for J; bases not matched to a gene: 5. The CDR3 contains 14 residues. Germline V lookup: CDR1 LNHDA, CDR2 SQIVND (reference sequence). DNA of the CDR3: TGTGCCAGTAGTATCGGACAGGGGCTCGACGAGCAGTACTTC. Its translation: CASSIGQGLDEQYF.

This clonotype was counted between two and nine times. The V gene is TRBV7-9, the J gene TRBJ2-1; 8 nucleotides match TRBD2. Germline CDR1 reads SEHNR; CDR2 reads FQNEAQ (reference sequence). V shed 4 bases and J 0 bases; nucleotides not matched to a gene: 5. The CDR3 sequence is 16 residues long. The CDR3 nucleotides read TGTGCCAGCAGCTCCCCAGCGGGGGACTCCTACAATGAGCAGTTCTTC. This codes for CASSSPAGDSYNEQFF.

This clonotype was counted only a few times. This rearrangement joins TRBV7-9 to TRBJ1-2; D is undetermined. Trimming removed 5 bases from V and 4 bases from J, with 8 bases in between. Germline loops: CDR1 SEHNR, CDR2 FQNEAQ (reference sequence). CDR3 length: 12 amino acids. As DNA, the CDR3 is TGTGCCAGCAGCCCTTTTAGCTATGGCTACACCTTC. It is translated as CASSPFSYGYTF.

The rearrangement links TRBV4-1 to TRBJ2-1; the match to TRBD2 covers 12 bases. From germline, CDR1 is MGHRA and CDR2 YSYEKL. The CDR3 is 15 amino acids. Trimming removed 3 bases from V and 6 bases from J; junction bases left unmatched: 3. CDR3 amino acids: CASSQTSGGFNEQFF. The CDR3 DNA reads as TGCGCCAGCAGCCAGACTAGCGGGGGCTTCAATGAGCAGTTCTTC.

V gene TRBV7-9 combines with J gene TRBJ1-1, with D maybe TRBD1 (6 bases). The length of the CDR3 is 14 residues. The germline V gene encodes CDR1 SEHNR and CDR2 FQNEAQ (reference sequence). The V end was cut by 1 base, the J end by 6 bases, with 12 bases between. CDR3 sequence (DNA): TGTGCCAGCAGCTTAGGGGGGGGCTCGGCTGAAGCTTTCTTT. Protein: CASSLGGGSAEAFF. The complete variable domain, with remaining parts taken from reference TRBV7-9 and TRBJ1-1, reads DTGVSQNPRHKITKRGQNVTFRCDPISEHNRLYWYRQTLGQGPEFLTYFQNEAQLEKSRLLSDRFSAERPKGSFSTLEIQRTEQGDSAMYLCASSLGGGSAEAFFGQGTRLTVV.

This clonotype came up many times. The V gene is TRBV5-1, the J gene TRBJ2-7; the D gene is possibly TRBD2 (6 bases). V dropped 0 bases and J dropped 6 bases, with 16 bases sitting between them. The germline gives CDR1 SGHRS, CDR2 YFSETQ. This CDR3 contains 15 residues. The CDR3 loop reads CASSLAWASACEQYV. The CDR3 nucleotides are TGCGCCAGCAGCTTGGCCTGGGCTAGCGCCTGCGAGCAGTACGTC.

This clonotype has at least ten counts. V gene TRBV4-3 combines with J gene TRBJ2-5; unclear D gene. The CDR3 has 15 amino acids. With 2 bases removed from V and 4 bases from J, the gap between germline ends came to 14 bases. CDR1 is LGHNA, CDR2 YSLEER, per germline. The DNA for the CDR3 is TGCGCCAGCAGCCAACTGAATAGAGGCGGAGAGACCCAGTACTTC. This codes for CASSQLNRGGETQYF.

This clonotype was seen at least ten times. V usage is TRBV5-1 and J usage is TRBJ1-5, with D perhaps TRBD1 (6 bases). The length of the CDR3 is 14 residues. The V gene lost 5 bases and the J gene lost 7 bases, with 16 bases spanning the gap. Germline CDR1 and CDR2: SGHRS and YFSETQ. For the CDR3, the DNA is TGCGCCAGCAGTACCGGGGGCGCAGAACAGCCCCAGCATTTT. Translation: CASSTGGAEQPQHF.

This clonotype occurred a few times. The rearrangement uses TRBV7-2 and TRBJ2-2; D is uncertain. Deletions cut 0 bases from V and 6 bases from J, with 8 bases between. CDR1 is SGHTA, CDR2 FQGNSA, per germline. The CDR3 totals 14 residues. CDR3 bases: TGTGCCAGCAGCTTAGCACTAAACTCCGGGGAGCTGTTTTTT. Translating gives CASSLALNSGELFF. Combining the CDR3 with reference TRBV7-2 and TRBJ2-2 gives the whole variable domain GAGVSQSPSNKVTEKGKDVELRCDPISGHTALYWYRQSLGQGLEFLIYFQGNSAPDKSGLPSDRFSAERTGGSVSTLTIQRTQQEDSAVYLCASSLALNSGELFFGEGSRLTVL.

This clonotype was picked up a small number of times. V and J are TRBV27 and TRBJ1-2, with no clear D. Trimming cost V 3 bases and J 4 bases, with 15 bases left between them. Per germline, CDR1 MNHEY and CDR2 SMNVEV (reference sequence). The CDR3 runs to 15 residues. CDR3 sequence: CASSFLGRTGYGYTF. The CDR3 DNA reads TGTGCCAGCAGTTTTCTCGGCAGAACGGGCTATGGCTACACCTTC.

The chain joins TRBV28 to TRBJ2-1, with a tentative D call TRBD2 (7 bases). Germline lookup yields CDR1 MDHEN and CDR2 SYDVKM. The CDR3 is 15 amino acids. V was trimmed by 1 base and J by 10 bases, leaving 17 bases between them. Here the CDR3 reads CASSLFAGAPREQFF. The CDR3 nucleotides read TGTGCCAGCAGTTTATTTGCGGGGGCCCCTAGGGAGCAGTTCTTC.

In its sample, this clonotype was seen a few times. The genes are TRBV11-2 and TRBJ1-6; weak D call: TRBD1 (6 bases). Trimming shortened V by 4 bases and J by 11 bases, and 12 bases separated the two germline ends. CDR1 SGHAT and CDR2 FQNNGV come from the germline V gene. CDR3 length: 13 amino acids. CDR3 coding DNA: TGTGCCAGCAGCTCTTACAGGGAAACACCCCTCCACTTT. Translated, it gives CASSSYRETPLHF.

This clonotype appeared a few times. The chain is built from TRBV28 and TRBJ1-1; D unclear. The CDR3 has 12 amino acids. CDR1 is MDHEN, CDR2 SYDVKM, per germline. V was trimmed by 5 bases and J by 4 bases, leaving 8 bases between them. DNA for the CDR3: TGTGCCAGCAGTGGAACCCTCACTGAAGCTTTCTTT. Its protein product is CASSGTLTEAFF.

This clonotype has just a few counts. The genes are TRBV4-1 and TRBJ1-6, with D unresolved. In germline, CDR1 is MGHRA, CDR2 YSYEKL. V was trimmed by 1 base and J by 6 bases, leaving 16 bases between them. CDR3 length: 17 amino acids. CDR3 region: CASSQVPAALGNSPLHF. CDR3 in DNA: TGCGCCAGCAGCCAAGTGCCGGCGGCCTTGGGTAATTCACCCCTCCACTTT.

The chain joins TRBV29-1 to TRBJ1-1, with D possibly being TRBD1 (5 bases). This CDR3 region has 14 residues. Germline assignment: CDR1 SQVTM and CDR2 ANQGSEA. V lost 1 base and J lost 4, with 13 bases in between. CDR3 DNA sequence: TGCAGCGTTGAAGGTCAGGGCGGGCGCACTGAAGCTTTCTTT. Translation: CSVEGQGGRTEAFF. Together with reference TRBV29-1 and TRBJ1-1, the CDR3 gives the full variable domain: SAVISQKPSRDICQRGTSLTIQCQVDSQVTMMFWYRQQPGQSLTLIATANQGSEATYESGFVIDKFPISRPNLTFSTLTVSNMSPEDSSIYLCSVEGQGGRTEAFFGQGTRLTVV.

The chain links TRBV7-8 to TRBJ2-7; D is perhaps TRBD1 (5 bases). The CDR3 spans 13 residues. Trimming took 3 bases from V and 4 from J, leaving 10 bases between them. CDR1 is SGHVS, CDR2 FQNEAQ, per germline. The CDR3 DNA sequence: TGTGCCAGCAGCTTGACAGAAAAATACGAGCAGTACTTC. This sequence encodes CASSLTEKYEQYF. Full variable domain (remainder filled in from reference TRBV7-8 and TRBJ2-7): GAGVSQSPRYKVAKRGQDVALRCDPISGHVSLFWYQQALGQGPEFLTYFQNEAQLDKSGLPSDRFFAERPEGSVSTLKIQRTQQEDSAVYLCASSLTEKYEQYFGPGTRLTVT.

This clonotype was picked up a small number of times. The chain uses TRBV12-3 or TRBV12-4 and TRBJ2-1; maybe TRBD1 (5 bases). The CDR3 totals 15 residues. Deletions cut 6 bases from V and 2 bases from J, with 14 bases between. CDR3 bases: TGTGCCAGCAGATTGTCGACAGAGACCTACAATGAGCAGTTCTTC. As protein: CASRLSTETYNEQFF.

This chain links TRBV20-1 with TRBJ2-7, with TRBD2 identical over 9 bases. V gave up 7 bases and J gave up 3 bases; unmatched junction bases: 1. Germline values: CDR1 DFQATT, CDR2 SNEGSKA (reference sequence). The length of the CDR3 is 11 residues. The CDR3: CSVSGSYEQYV. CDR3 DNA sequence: TGCAGTGTTAGCGGGAGCTACGAGCAGTACGTC.

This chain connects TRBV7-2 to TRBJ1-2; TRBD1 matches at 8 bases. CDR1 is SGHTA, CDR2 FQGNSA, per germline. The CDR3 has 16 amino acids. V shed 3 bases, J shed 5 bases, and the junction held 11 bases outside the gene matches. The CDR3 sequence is CASSFHPGTGTYGYTF. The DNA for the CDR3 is TGTGCCAGCAGCTTTCACCCTGGGACAGGAACATATGGCTACACCTTC.

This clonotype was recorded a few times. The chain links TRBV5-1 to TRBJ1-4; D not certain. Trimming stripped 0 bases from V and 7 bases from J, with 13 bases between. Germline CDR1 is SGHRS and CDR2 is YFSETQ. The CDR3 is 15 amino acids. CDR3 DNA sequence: TGCGCCAGCAGCTTGGACCGTACAGCAAGTGAAAAACTGTTTTTT. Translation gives CASSLDRTASEKLFF.

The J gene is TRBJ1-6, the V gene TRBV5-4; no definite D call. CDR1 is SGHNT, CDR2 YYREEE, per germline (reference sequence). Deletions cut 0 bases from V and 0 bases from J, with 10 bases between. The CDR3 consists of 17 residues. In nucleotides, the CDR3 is TGTGCCAGCAGCTTGGCCAATTCTGCCTCCTATAATTCACCCCTCCACTTT. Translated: CASSLANSASYNSPLHF.